This paragraph reports one T cell receptor beta chain. Antigen unknown. Those who donated were healthy HIV-negative adults, with no recent acute infections or vaccinations reported. Partitioning of CD4+ cells yielded a CD45RA+ naive subset and a CD45RA-negative memory subset. The germline gives CDR1 MNHNY, CDR2 SVGAGI (reference sequence). V lost 2 bases, J lost 5 bases, and 10 bases lay in between. The CDR3 loop spans 13 amino acids. The sample belongs to a study of shared clonotypes between healthy human individuals. On the study more broadly: In total, the donors were a couple of women and a few men aged 18 to 49. Study-wide results and caveats: Incomplete sequencing of sorted subsets was indicated by rarefaction despite large depth.

The repertoire was sequenced with immunoSEQ multiplex PCR; TCRdb's copy has only in-frame clones and lacks some. The sample lists some 2,500,000 clones, 93% occurring once. The V call is TRBV6-6, the J call TRBJ2-7; D might be TRBD2 (5 bases). This clonotype was obtained from a man aged 18-30 years in good health. Some clones in this sample may be carry-over from other donors' samples. Sequencing used naive CD4+ T cells from PBMCs. Subset given: CD45RA+ positively selected. The CDR3 here is CASSYPPGDEQYF. In DNA form, the CDR3 reads TGTGCCAGCAGTTACCCTCCCGGGGACGAGCAGTACTTC.